This T cell receptor (beta chain) was sequenced for a study of post-analysis software for immune sequencing data. On the study more broadly: The study covered relapsing-remitting, secondary progressive and progressive-relapsing courses of multiple sclerosis. Findings and caveats of the study: The normalized Chao1 diversity of multiple sclerosis patients was significantly lower than that of controls. Elevated frequency relative to controls characterized roughly 5 TRBV segments in patients, TRBV5-6, TRBV5-1 and TRBV20-1 among them. Same-batch preparations were strongly co-clustered by F measure.

The germline V gene encodes CDR1 SEHNR and CDR2 FQNEAQ (reference sequence). V lost 5 bases and J lost 2, with 10 bases in between. The CDR3 spans 13 residues. The TCR beta cDNA libraries carried unique molecular identifiers. Out of 1 to 10 million T cells, a few hundred thousand cDNA molecules were generated. Each CDR3 protein gets one entry after TCRdb re-called the PCR reads with MiXCR. The sample consists of 750,000 to 950,000 distinct CDR3 sequences, under 70% of them appearing once. Worth noting for this clonotype: Its antigen is unknown.

The V and J genes are TRBV7-9 and TRBJ2-7; D is ambiguous. Sequences were obtained from blood. This receptor was obtained from a girl between 5 and 17 years old with multiple sclerosis. CDR3 sequence reads: CASSGRPAYEQYF. In nucleotides, the CDR3 is TGTGCCAGCAGCGGACGGCCGGCCTACGAGCAGTACTTC.